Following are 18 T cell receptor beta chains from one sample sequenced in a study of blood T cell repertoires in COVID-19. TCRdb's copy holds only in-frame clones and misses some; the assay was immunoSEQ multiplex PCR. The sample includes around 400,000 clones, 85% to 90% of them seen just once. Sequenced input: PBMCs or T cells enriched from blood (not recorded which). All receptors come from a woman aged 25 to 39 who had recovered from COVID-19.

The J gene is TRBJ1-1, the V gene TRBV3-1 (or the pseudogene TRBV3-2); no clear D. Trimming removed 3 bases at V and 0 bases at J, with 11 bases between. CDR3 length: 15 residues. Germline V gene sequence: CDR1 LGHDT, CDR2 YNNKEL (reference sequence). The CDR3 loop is CASSHRGQLNTEAFF. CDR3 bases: TGTGCCAGCAGCCACCGAGGGCAGTTGAACACTGAAGCTTTCTTT.

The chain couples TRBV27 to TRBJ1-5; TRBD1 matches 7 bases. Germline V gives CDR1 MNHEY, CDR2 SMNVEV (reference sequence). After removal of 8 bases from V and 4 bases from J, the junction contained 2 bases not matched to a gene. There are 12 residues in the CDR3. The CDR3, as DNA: TGTGCCAGCGGGACAGTGAATCAGCCCCAGCATTTT. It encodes CASGTVNQPQHF.

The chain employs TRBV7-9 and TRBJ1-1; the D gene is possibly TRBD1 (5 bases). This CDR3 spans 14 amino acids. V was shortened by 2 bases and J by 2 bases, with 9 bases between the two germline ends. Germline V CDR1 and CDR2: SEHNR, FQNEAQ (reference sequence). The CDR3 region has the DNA TGTGCCAGCAGCTTAACACAGGTTAACACTGAAGCTTTCTTT. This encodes CASSLTQVNTEAFF. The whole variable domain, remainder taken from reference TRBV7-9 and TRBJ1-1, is DTGVSQNPRHKITKRGQNVTFRCDPISEHNRLYWYRQTLGQGPEFLTYFQNEAQLEKSRLLSDRFSAERPKGSFSTLEIQRTEQGDSAMYLCASSLTQVNTEAFFGQGTRLTVV.

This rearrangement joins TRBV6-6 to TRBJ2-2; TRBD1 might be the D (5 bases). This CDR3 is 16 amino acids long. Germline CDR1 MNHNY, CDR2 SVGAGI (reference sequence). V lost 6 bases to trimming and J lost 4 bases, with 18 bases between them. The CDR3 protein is CASRPTGRLGTGELFF. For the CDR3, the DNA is TGTGCCAGCAGACCCACAGGACGGCTGGGCACCGGGGAGCTGTTTTTT.

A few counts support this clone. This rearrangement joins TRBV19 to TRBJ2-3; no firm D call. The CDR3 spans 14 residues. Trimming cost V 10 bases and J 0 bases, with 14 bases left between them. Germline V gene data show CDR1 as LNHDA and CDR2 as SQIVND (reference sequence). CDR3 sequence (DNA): TGTGCCACAACCTCGCTGGGCAGCACAGATACGCAGTATTTT. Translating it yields CATTSLGSTDTQYF.

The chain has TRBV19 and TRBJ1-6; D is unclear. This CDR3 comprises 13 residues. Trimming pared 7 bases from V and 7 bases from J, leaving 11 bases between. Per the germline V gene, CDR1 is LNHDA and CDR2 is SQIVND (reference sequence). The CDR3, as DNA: TGTGCCAGTAAGAGGGTGGAAAATTCACCCCTCCACTTT. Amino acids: CASKRVENSPLHF.

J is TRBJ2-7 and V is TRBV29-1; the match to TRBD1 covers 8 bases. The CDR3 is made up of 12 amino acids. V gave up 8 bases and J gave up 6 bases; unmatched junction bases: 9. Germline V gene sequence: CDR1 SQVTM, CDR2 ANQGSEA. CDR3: CSFGQGATEQYF. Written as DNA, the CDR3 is TGCAGCTTTGGACAGGGAGCCACCGAGCAGTACTTC.

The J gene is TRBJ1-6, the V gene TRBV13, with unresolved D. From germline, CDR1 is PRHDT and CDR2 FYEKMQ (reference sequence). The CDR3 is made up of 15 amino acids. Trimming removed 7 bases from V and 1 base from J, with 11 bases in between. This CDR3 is CASKLEGSYNSPLHF. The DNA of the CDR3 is TGTGCCAGCAAGCTGGAGGGTTCCTATAATTCACCCCTCCACTTT.

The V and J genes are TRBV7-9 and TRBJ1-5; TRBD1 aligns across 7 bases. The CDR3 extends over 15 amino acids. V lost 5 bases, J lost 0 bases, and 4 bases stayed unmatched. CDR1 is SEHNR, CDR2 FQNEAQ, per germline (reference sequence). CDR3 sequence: CASSPGGGSNQPQHF. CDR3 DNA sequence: TGTGCCAGCAGCCCAGGGGGAGGTAGCAATCAGCCCCAGCATTTT.

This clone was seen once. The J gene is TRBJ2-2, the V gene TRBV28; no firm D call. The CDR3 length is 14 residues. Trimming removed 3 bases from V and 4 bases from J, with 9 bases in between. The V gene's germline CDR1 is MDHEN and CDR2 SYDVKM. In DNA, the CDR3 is TGTGCCAGCAGTTTTGGAGACCGCACCGGGGAGCTGTTTTTT. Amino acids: CASSFGDRTGELFF.

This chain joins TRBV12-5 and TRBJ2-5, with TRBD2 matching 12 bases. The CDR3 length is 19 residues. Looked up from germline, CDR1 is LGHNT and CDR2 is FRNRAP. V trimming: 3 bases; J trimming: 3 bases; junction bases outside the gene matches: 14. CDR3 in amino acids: CASGLGLAGGPGDKETQYF. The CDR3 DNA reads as TGTGCTAGTGGTTTAGGGCTAGCGGGAGGGCCGGGCGATAAAGAGACCCAGTACTTC.

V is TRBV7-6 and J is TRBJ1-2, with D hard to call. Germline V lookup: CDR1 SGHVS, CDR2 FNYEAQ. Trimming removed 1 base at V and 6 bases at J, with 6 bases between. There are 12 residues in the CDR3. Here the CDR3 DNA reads TGTGCCAGCAGCTTAGTGTCCGATGGCTACACCTTC. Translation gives CASSLVSDGYTF.

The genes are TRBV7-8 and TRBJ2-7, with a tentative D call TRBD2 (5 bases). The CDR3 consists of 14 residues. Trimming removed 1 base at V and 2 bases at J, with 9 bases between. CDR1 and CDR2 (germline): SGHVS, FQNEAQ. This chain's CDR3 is CASSLVREAYEQYF. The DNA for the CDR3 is TGTGCCAGCAGCTTAGTCCGGGAAGCCTACGAGCAGTACTTC.

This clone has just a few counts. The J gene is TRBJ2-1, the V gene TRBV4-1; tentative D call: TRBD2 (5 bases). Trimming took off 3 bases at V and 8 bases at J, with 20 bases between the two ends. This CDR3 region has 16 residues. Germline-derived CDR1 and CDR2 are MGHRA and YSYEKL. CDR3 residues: CASSHRAAVGRDEQFF. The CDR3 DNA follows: TGCGCCAGCAGCCACCGAGCGGCAGTCGGACGCGATGAGCAGTTCTTC.

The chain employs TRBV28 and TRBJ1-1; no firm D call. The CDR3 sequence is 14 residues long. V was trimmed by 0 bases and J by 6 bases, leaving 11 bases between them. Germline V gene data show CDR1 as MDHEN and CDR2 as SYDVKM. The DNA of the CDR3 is TGTGCCAGCAGTTTATGGGGCGGAGGAGCTGAAGCTTTCTTT. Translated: CASSLWGGGAEAFF.

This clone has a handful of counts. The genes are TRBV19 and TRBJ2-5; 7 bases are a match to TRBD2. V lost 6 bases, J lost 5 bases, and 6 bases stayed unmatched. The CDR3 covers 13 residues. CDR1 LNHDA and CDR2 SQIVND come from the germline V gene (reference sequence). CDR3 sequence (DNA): TGTGCCAGTAGGCTTGGGGGGGGTGAGACCCAGTACTTC. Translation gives CASRLGGGETQYF.

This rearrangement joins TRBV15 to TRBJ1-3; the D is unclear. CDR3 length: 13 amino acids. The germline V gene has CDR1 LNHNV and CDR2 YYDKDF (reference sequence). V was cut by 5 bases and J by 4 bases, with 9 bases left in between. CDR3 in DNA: TGTGCCACCAGCTCCTTGAGAGGAAACACCATATATTTT. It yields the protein CATSSLRGNTIYF.

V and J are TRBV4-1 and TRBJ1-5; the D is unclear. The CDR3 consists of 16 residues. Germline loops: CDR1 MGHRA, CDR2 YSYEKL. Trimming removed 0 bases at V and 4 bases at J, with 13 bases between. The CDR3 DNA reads TGCGCCAGCAGCCAAGATCCACCGCTAGGAAATCAGCCCCAGCATTTT. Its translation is CASSQDPPLGNQPQHF.